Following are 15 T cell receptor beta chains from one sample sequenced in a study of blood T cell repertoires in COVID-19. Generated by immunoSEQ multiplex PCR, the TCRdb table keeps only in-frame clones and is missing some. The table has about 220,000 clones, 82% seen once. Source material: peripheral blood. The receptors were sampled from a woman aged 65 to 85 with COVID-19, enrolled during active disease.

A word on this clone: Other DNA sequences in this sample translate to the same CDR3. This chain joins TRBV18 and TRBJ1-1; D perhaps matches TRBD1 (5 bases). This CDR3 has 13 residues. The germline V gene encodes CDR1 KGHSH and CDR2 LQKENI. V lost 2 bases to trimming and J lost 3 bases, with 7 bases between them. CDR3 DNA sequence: TGTGCCAGCTCACCAGGAGGGGACACTGAAGCTTTCTTT. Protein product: CASSPGGDTEAFF. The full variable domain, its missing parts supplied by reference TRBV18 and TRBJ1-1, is NAGVMQNPRHLVRRRGQEARLRCSPMKGHSHVYWYRQLPEEGLKFMVYLQKENIIDESGMPKERFSAEFPKEGPSILRIQQVVRGDSAAYFCASSPGGDTEAFFGQGTRLTVV.

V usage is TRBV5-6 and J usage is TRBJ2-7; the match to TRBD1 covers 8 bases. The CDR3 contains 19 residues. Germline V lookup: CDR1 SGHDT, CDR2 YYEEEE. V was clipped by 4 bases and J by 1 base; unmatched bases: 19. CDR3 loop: CASSPSWTGSPTLSYEQYF. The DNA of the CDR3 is TGTGCCAGCAGCCCCTCTTGGACAGGGAGCCCCACTCTTTCCTACGAGCAGTACTTC.

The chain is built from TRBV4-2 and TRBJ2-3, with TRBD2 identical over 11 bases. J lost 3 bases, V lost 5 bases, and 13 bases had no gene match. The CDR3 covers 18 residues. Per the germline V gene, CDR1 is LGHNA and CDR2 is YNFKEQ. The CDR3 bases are TGTGCCAGCAGCGTAACTAGCGGGAGCGGGTATGGTACAGATACGCAGTATTTT. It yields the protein CASSVTSGSGYGTDTQYF.

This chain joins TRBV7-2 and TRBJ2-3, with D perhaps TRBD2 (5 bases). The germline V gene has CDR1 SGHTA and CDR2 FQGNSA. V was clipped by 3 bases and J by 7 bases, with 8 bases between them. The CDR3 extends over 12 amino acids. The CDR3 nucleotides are TGTGCCAGCAGCTTTAGAGGGAATACGCAGTATTTT. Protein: CASSFRGNTQYF. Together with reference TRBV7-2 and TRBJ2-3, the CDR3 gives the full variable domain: GAGVSQSPSNKVTEKGKDVELRCDPISGHTALYWYRQSLGQGLEFLIYFQGNSAPDKSGLPSDRFSAERTGGSVSTLTIQRTQQEDSAVYLCASSFRGNTQYFGPGTRLTVL.

The CDR3 DNA follows: TGTGCCAGCAGCAAAGGGGGAGGGCGATCACGAGACTTC. It specifies CASSKGGGRSRDF. The rearrangement links TRBV21-1 to TRBJ2-7; the table assigns TRBD2, which was not confirmed against the DNA. TRBV21-1 is a documented pseudogene. The CDR3 has 13 residues.

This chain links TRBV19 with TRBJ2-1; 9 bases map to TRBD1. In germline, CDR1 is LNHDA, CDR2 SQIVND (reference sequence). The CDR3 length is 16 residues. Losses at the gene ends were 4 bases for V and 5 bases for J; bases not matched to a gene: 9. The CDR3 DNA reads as TGTGCCAGTAGTAGCAACAGGGGGCTTCGGGACAATGAGCAGTTCTTC. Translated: CASSSNRGLRDNEQFF.

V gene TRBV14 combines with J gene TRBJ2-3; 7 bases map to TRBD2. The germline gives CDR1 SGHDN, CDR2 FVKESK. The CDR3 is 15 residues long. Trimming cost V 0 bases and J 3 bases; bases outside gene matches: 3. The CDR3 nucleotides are TGTGCCAGCAGCCAAGATGTGGGAGGGACAGATACGCAGTATTTT. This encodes CASSQDVGGTDTQYF.

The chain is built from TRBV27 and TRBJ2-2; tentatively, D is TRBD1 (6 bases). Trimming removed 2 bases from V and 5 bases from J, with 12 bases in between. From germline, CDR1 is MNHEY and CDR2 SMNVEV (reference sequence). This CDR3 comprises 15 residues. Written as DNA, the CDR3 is TGTGCCAGCAGTTTAGCGGGCCAGGGGACCGGGGAGCTGTTTTTT. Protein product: CASSLAGQGTGELFF.

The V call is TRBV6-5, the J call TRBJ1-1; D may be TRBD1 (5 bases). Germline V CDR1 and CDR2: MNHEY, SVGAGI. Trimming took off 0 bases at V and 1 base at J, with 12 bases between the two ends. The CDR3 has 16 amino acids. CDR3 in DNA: TGTGCCAGCAGTTACTCCCAGGGTATAGCGAACACTGAAGCTTTCTTT. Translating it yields CASSYSQGIANTEAFF.

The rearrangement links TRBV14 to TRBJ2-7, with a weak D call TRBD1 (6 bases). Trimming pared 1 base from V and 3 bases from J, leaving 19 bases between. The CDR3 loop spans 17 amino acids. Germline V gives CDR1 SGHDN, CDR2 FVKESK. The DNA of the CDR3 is TGTGCCAGCAGCCAAGTTGGGCTTGCAGGGGTCCGCTACGAGCAGTACTTC. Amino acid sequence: CASSQVGLAGVRYEQYF.

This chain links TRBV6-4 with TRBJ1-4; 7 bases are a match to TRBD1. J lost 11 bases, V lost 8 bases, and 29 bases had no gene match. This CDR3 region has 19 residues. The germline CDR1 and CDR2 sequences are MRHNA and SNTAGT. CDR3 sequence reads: CASPRTGLISWGPKEKLFF. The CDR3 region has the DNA TGTGCCAGCCCGAGGACAGGTCTCATATCTTGGGGTCCAAAAGAGAAACTGTTTTTT.

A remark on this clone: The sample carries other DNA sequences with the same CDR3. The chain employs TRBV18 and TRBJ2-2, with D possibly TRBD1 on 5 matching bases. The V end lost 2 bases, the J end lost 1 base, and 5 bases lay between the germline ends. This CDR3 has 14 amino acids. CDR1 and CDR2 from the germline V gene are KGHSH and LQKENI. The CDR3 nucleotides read TGTGCCAGCTCACCAGGACAGAACACCGGGGAGCTGTTTTTT. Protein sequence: CASSPGQNTGELFF.

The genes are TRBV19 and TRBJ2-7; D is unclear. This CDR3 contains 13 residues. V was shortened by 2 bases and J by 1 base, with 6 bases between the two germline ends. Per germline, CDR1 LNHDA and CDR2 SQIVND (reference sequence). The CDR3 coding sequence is TGTGCCAGTAGTATAACGAGGTCCTACGAGCAGTACTTC. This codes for CASSITRSYEQYF.

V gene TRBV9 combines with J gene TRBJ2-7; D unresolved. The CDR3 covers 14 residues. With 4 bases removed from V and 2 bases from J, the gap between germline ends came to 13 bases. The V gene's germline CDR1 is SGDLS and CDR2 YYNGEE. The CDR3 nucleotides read TGTGCCAGCAGCTTAGTTGCAGATCCCTACGAGCAGTACTTC. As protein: CASSLVADPYEQYF. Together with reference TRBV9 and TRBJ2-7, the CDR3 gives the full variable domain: DSGVTQTPKHLITATGQRVTLRCSPRSGDLSVYWYQQSLDQGLQFLIQYYNGEERAKGNILERFSAQQFPDLHSELNLSSLELGDSALYFCASSLVADPYEQYFGPGTRLTVT.

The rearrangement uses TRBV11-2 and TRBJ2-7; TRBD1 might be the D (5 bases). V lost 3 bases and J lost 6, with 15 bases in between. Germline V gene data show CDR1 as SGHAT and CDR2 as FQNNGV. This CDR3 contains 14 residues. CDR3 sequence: CASSFNQGRGEQYF. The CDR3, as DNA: TGTGCCAGCAGCTTTAATCAGGGCCGAGGCGAGCAGTACTTC.